This T cell receptor (beta chain) derives from a study of T cells in Graves' hyperthyroidism and ophthalmopathy. Study overall: Peripheral blood collection took place at initial diagnosis, before any treatment.

Study results and caveats: Most clonotypes expanded in thyroid above 0.001 were likewise present in blood.

Uncontrolled infection, other autoimmune disease, pregnancy or lactation disqualified patients from enrolment. As concerns this clonotype: Its specificity is unknown.

RNA transcripts provided the source from which TCR beta CDR3 regions were amplified. The TCR CDR3 was amplified in a first-round RT-PCR using the HTBI primer set. TCRdb used MiXCR to reprocess the multiplex PCR reads, holding one entry per CDR3 protein. The sample lists fewer than 650,000 distinct CDR3 sequences, 14% seen once, with 11% to 15% in the top ten. The CDR3 contains 17 residues. Germline CDR1 and CDR2: KGHSH and LQKENI. Trimming left V 0 bases short and J 3 bases short, with 15 bases between. This chain joins TRBV18 and TRBJ2-1, with D possibly matching TRBD2 (5 bases). This clonotype was sampled from a woman aged 40 to 50 with Graves' hyperthyroidism. Sequences were obtained from blood. The CDR3 is CASSPPRADPHYNEQFF. Here the CDR3 DNA reads TGTGCCAGCTCACCACCGAGGGCTGACCCTCACTACAATGAGCAGTTCTTC.